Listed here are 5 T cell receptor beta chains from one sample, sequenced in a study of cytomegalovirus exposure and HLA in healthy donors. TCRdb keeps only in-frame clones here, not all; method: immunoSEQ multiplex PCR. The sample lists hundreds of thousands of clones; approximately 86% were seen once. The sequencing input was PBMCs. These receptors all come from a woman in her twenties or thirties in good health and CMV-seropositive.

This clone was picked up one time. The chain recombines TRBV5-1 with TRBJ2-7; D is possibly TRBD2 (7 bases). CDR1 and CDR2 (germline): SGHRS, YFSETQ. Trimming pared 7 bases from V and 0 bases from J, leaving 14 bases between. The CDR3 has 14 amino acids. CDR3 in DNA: TGCGCCAGCCCCGAGGGGGGGAGCTCCTACGAGCAGTACTTC. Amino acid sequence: CASPEGGSSYEQYF.

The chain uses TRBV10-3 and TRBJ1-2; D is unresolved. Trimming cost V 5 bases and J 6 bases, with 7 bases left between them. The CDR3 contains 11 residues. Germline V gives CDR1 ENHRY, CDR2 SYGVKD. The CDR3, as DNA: TGTGCCATCAGTCTCCGGGATGGCTACACCTTC. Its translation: CAISLRDGYTF.

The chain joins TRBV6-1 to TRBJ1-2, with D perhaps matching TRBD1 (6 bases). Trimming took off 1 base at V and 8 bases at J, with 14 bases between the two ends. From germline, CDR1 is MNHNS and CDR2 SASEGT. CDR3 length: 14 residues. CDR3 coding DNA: TGTGCCAGCAGTGAAGGACAGGCCGTGAGAGGCTACACCTTC. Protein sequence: CASSEGQAVRGYTF.

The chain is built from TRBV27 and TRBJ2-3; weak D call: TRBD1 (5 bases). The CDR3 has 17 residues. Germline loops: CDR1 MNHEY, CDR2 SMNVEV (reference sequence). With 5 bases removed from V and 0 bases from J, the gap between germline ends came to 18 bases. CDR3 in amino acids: CASSPRFRGSSTDTQYF. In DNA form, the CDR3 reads TGTGCCAGCAGTCCCCGCTTTAGGGGCTCCAGCACAGATACGCAGTATTTT.

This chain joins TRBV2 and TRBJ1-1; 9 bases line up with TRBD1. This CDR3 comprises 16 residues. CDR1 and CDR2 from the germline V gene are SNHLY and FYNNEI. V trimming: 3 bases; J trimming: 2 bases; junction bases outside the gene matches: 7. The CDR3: CASSEVLDRGNTEAFF. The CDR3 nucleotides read TGTGCCAGCAGTGAGGTTTTGGACAGGGGAAACACTGAAGCTTTCTTT.